This T cell receptor (beta chain) stems from a study of blood T cell repertoires in COVID-19. Overall study context: Sites in the United States, Italy and Spain provided acute and convalescent COVID-19 samples. Sample material is recorded as cDNA or gDNA derived from T cells, B-cell-depleted T cells, or PBMCs.

This table comes from immunoSEQ multiplex PCR, and its TCRdb copy is limited to in-frame clones, with some not included. The table records around 100,000 clones, around four fifths of them present only once. This receptor was obtained from a man in his 70s with active or convalescent COVID-19. Sequencing input: peripheral blood.

CDR3 coding DNA: TGTGCCAGCAGCTCCTCTGACAGGGCGATCTACAATGAGCAGTTCTTC. It encodes CASSSSDRAIYNEQFF. This sequence joins TRBV7-9 and TRBJ2-1, with 7 bases matching TRBD1. V was pared by 4 bases and J by 3 bases, with 9 bases of the junction left unmatched. The V gene's germline CDR1 is SEHNR and CDR2 FQNEAQ (reference sequence). CDR3 length equals 16 residues.